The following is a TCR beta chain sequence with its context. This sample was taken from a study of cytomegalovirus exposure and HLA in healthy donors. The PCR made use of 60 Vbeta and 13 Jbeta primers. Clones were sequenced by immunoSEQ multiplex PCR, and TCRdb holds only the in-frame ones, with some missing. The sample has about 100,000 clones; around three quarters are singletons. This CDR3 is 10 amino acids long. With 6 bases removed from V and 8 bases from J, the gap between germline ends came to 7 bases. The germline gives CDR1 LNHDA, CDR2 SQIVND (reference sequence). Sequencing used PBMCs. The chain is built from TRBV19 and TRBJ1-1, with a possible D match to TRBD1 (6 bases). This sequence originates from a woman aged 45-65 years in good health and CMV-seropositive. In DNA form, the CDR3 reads TGTGCCAGTAGGGACAGAGAAGCTTTCTTT. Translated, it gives CASRDREAFF. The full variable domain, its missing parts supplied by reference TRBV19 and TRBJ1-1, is DGGITQSPKYLFRKEGQNVTLSCEQNLNHDAMYWYRQDPGQGLRLIYYSQIVNDFQKGDIAEGYSVSREKKESFPLTVTSAQKNPTAFYLCASRDREAFFGQGTRLTVV.